This T cell receptor beta chain was captured by sequencing in a study of shared clonotypes between healthy human individuals. Study findings and constraints: Since donors were few, the genetic and exposure-history diversity represented was limited. The four-donor shared clonotypes exceeded non-shared clonotypes in generation probability, with non-shared ones scoring lower.

Naive CD8 populations comprised CD45RO-negative cells positively selected for CCR7, excluding terminally differentiated effector memory CD45RA+ cells. This clone is a singleton in its sample. Its target is not known. Sequencing used immunoSEQ multiplex PCR; TCRdb keeps in-frame clones, though not all of them. The sample records 1.5 million to 2.5 million clones, around 96% being singletons. CDR1 is MNHEY, CDR2 SVGAGI, per germline. This CDR3 region has 16 residues. The V end was cut by 4 bases, the J end by 4 bases, with 18 bases between. This chain connects TRBV6-5 to TRBJ2-3; D is possibly TRBD1 or TRBD2 (5 bases each). The receptor was isolated from a man between 18 and 35 years old in good health. What was sequenced was naive CD8+ T cells sorted from blood. The CDR3 sequence: CASSSFGSGLPDTQYF. The CDR3 bases are TGTGCCAGCAGTTCTTTCGGGTCGGGGCTTCCAGATACGCAGTATTTT.